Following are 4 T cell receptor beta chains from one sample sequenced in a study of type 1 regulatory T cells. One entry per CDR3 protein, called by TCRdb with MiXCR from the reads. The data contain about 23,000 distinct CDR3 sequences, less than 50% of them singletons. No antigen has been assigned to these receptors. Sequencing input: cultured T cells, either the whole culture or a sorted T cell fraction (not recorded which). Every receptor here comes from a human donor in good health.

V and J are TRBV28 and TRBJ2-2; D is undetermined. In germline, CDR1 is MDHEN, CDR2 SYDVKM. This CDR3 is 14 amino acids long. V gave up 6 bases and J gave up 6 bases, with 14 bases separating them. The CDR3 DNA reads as TGTGCCAGCAGCCGCCCCCCGGGTTCCGGGGAGCTGTTTTTT. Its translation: CASSRPPGSGELFF.

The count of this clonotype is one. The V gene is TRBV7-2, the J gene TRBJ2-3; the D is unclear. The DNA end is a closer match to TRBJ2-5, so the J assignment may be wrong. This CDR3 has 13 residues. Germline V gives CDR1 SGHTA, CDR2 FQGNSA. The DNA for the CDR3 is TGTGCCAGCAGCCCCGCCCGACAAGAGACCCAGTACTTC. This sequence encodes CASSPARQETQYF.

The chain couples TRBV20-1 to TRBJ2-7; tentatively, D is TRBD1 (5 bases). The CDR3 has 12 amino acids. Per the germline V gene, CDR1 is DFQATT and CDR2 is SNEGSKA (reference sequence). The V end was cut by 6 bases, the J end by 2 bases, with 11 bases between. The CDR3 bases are TGCAGTGCCGCGACAGACGCCTACGAGCAGTACTTC. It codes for CSAATDAYEQYF.

DNA for the CDR3: TGTGCCAGCAGCTCAATAGGGGAGACCAATCAGCCCCAGCATTTT. This sequence encodes CASSSIGETNQPQHF. This chain joins TRBV7-2 and TRBJ1-5; TRBD1 might be the D (5 bases). This CDR3 is 15 amino acids long. The germline CDR1 and CDR2 sequences are SGHTA and FQGNSA. Trimming took off 4 bases at V and 3 bases at J, with 13 bases between the two ends.